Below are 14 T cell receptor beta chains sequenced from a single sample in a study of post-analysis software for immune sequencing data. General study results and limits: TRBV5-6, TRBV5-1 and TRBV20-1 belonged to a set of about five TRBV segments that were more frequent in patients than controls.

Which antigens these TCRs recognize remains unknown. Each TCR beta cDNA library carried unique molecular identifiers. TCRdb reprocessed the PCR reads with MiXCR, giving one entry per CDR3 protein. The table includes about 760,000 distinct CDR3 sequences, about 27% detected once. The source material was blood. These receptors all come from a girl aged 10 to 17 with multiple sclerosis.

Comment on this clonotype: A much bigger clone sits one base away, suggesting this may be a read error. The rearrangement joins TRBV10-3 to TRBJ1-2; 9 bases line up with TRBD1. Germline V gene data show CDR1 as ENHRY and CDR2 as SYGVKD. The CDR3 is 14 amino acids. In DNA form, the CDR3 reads TGTGCCGTCAGTCCACGGACAGGGGACTATGGCTACACCTTC. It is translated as CAVSPRTGDYGYTF.

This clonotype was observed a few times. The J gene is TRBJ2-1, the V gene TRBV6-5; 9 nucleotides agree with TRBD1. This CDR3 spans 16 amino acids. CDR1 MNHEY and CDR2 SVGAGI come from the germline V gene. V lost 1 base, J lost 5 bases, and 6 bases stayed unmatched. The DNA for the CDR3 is TGTGCCAGCAGTTACTATATAGGACAGGGGCACAATGAGCAGTTCTTC. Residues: CASSYYIGQGHNEQFF.

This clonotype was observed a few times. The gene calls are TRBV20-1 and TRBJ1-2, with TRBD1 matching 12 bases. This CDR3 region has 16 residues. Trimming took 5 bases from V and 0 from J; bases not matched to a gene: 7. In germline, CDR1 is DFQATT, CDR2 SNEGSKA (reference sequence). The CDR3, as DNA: TGCAGTGCTGCCCCGGGACAGGGGGCAGCTAACTATGGCTACACCTTC. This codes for CSAAPGQGAANYGYTF.

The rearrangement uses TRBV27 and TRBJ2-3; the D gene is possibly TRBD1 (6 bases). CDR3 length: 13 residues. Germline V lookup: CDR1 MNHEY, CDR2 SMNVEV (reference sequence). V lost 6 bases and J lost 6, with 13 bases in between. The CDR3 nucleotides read TGTGCCAGCAGCACAGGGTTCTACGATACGCAGTATTTT. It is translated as CASSTGFYDTQYF.

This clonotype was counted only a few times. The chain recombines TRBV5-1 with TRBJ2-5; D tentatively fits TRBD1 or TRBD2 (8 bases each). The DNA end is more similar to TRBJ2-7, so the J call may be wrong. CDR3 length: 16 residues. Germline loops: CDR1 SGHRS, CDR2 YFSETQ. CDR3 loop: CASSFSGTGVDYEQYF. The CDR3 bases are TGCGCCAGCAGCTTTAGCGGGACAGGCGTCGACTACGAGCAGTACTTC.

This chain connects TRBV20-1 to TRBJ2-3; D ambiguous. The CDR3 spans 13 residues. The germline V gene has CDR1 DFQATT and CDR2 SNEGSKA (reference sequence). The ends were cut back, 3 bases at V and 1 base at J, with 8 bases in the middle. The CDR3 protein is CSASLYGTDTQYF. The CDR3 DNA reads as TGCAGTGCTAGCCTATACGGCACAGATACGCAGTATTTT.

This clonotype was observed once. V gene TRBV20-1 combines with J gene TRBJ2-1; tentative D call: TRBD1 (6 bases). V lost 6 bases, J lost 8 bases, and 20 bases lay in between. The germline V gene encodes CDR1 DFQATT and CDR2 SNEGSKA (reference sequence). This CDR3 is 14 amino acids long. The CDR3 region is CSAAGSGDGDEQFF. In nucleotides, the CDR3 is TGCAGTGCCGCGGGCTCAGGGGACGGGGATGAGCAGTTCTTC.

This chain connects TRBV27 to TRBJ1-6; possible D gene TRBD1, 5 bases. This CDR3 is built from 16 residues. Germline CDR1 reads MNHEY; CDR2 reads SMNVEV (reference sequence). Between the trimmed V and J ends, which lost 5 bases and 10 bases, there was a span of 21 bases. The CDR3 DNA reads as TGTGCCAGCAGTCCCGCAGGGTTAGGGTACCAATCACCCCTCCACTTT. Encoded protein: CASSPAGLGYQSPLHF.

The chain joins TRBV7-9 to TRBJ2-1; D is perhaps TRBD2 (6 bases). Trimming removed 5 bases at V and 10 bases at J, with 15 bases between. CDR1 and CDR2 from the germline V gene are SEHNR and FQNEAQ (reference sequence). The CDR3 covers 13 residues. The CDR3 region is CASSPGGLAEQFF. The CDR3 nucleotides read TGTGCCAGCAGCCCCGGCGGTCTAGCGGAGCAGTTCTTC.

CDR3 DNA: TGTGCCAGCAGTACGTCTAGGGGGAGAGTCACTGAAGCTTTCTTT. This sequence encodes CASSTSRGRVTEAFF. The chain links TRBV6-2 or TRBV6-3 to TRBJ1-1, with D perhaps TRBD1 (6 bases). CDR1 MNHEY and CDR2 SVGEGT come from the germline V gene. V shed 5 bases and J shed 4 bases, with 17 bases lying between them. The CDR3 is 15 amino acids.

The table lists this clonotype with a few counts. CDR3 bases: TGTGCCAGCAGCTTAACTGTTATGGGCCCCTACGAGCAGTACTTC. Protein: CASSLTVMGPYEQYF. This sequence joins TRBV7-2 and TRBJ2-7; D is uncertain. V was clipped by 2 bases and J by 2 bases, with 13 bases between them. Germline V gene sequence: CDR1 SGHTA, CDR2 FQGNSA. CDR3 length: 15 residues.

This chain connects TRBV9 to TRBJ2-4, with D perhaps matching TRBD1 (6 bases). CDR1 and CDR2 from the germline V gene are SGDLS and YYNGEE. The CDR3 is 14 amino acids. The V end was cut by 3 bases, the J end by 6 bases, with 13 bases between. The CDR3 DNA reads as TGTGCCAGCAGCGCCACAGGGATTGGAAACATTCAGTACTTC. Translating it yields CASSATGIGNIQYF.

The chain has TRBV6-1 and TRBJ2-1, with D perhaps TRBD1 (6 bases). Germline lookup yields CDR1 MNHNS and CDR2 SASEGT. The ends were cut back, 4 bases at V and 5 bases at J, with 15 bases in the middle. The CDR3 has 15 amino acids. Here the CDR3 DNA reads TGTGCCAGCAGTGCGACAGGTCCTGGTAACAATGAGCAGTTCTTC. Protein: CASSATGPGNNEQFF.

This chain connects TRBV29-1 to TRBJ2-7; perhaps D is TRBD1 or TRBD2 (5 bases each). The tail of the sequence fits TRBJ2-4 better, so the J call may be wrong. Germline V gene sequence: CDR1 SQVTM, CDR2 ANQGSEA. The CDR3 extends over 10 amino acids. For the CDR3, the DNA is TGCAGCGTGGGGGAAAACATTCAGTACTTC. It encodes CSVGENIQYF.